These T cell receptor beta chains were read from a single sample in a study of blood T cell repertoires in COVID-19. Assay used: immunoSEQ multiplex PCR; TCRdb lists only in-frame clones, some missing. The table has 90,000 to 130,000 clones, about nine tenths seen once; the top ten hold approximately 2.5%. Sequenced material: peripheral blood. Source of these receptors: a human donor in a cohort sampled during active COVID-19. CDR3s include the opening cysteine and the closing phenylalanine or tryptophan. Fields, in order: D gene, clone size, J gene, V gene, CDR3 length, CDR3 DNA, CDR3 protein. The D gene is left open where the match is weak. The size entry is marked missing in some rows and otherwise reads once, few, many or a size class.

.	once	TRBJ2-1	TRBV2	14	TGTGCCAGCAGTGGAATTAGCGGTTACAATGAGCAGTTCTTC	CASSGISGYNEQFF
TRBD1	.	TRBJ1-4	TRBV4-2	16	TGTGCCAGCAGCCAAGATTTGACAGGGGTAGGAGAAAAACTGTTTTTT	CASSQDLTGVGEKLFF
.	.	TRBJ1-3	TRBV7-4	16	TGTGCCAGCAGCTTAGCCCCCCAGGGATCAGGAAACACCATATATTTT	CASSLAPQGSGNTIYF
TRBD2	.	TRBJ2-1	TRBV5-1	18	TGCGCCAGCAGTCTCGCGGGAGGTCTCCCTAGCTCCTACAATGAGCAGTTCTTC	CASSLAGGLPSSYNEQFF
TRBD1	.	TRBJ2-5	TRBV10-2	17	TGCGCCAGCAGTGAGTTACTAGGGACAGGGATCCAAGAGACCCAGTACTTC	CASSELLGTGIQETQYF
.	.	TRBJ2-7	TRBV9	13	TGTGCCAGCAGCGTAGGGCCATCCTTCGAGCAGTACTTC	CASSVGPSFEQYF
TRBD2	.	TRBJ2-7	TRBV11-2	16	TGTGCCAGCAGCTCGGGACTAGCGGGATGGTTTTACGAGCAGTACTTC	CASSSGLAGWFYEQYF
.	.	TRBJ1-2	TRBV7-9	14	TGTGCCAGCAGCTACGCCGGGACATCGGATGGCTACACCTTC	CASSYAGTSDGYTF
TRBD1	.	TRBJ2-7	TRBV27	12	TGTGCCAGCAGTACCCTACAGGGGAATCAGTACTTC	CASSTLQGNQYF
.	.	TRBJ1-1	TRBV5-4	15	TGTGCCAGCAGCTTGGGTCCAGGGATGAACACTGAAGCTTTCTTT	CASSLGPGMNTEAFF
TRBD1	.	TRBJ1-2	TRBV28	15	TGTGCCACCCTAGTTTGGACAGGGGGGAACTATGGCTACACCTTC	CATLVWTGGNYGYTF
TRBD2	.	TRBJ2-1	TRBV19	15	TGTGCCAGTAGTATATTGACTAGCGGGAGAGATGAGCAGTTCTTC	CASSILTSGRDEQFF
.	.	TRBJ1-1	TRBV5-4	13	TGTGCCAGCAGCCCCACGACAGGTACTGAAGCTTTCTTT	CASSPTTGTEAFF
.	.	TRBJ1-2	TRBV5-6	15	TGTGCCAGCAGCTCCCCCGCGCAGGGTAACTATGGCTACACCTTC	CASSSPAQGNYGYTF
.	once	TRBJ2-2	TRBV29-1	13	TGCAGCGTAAGGACAGACCTCACCGGGGAGCTGTTTTTT	CSVRTDLTGELFF
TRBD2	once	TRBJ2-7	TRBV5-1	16	TGCGCCAGCAGCTTGGGGGGGCGGGAGGTCCCCTACGAGCAGTACTTC	CASSLGGREVPYEQYF
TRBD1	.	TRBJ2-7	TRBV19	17	TGTGCCAGTAGCAGACTCCGGGGACAGATATTTTCCTACGAGCAGTACTTC	CASSRLRGQIFSYEQYF
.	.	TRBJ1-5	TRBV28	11	TGTGCCAGCCAGGGTGATCAGCCCCAGCATTTT	CASQGDQPQHF
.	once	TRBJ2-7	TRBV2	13	TGTGCCAGCAGTGGACAGATCTCCTACGAGCAGTACTTC	CASSGQISYEQYF